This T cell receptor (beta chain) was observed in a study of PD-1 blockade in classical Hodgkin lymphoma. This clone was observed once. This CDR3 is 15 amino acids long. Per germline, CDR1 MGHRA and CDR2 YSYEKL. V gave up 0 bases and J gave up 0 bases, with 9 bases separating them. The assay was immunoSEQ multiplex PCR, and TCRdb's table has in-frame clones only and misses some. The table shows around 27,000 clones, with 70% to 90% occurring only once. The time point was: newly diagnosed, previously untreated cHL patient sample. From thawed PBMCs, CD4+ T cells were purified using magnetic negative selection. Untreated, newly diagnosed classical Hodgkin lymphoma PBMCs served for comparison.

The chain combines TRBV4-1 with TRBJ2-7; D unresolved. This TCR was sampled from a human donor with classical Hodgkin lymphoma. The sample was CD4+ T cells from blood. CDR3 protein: CASSQETGFSYEQYF. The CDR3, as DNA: TGCGCCAGCAGCCAAGAGACCGGGTTCTCCTACGAGCAGTACTTC.